These 26 T cell receptor beta chains came from one sample sequenced in a study of identical twins. TCRdb re-called the 5' RACE reads through MiXCR, storing one row per CDR3 protein. Of approximately 1.8 million distinct CDR3 sequences in the sample, around 33% were seen once. Sequenced sample: cord blood. The receptors stem from a newborn girl in good health.

To note about this clonotype: A much larger clonotype is one base distant, so this may be a read error. V gene TRBV7-2 combines with J gene TRBJ2-7, with 9 bases identical to TRBD2. The CDR3 has 15 amino acids. The germline CDR1 and CDR2 sequences are SGHTA and FQGNSA. J was trimmed by 3 bases and V by 2 bases; bases with no gene match: 5. The CDR3 region is CASSLRPSGVYEQYF. CDR3 sequence (DNA): TGTGCCAGCAGCTTAAGGCCTAGCGGGGTCTACGAGCAGTACTTC.

This clonotype has only a few counts. The chain is built from TRBV20-1 and TRBJ1-5; D remains unclear. The CDR3 runs to 13 residues. Germline CDR1 reads DFQATT; CDR2 reads SNEGSKA (reference sequence). The germline V and J ends were trimmed by 1 base and 8 bases, with 12 bases remaining between them. The CDR3 DNA reads TGCAGTGCTAGAGTGTTCGGGGTGGAGCCCCAGCATTTT. Translating it yields CSARVFGVEPQHF.

This clonotype was seen only a few times. The V gene is TRBV7-6, the J gene TRBJ1-6; no definite D call. The CDR3 spans 13 residues. CDR1 and CDR2 from the germline V gene are SGHVS and FNYEAQ. V lost 5 bases to trimming and J lost 10 bases, with 12 bases between them. The CDR3 protein is CASSRSVGSPLHF. In DNA, the CDR3 is TGTGCCAGCAGCCGATCCGTTGGGTCACCCCTCCACTTT. The full variable domain, rest sourced from reference TRBV7-6 and TRBJ1-6, is GAGVSQSPRYKVTKRGQDVALRCDPISGHVSLYWYRQALGQGPEFLTYFNYEAQQDKSGLPNDRFSAERPEGSISTLTIQRTEQRDSAMYRCASSRSVGSPLHFGNGTRLTVT.

The chain uses TRBV9 and TRBJ1-6; possibly TRBD1 for D (6 bases). Germline V CDR1 and CDR2: SGDLS, YYNGEE. The CDR3 runs to 15 residues. V dropped 2 bases and J dropped 6 bases, with 12 bases sitting between them. CDR3: CASSVAGTSNSPLHF. The CDR3 DNA reads TGTGCCAGCAGCGTGGCCGGGACAAGTAATTCACCCCTCCACTTT.

The table lists this clonotype with a few counts. The chain links TRBV12-3 or TRBV12-4 to TRBJ2-5; no clear D. The V end lost 4 bases, the J end lost 2 bases, and 20 bases lay between the germline ends. This CDR3 contains 17 residues. This chain's CDR3 is CASSWWSVLGSQETQYF. In nucleotides, the CDR3 is TGTGCCAGCAGTTGGTGGTCCGTTCTCGGGTCACAAGAGACCCAGTACTTC.

This rearrangement joins TRBV2 to TRBJ2-1, with TRBD2 matching 9 bases. Germline V lookup: CDR1 SNHLY, CDR2 FYNNEI. This CDR3 comprises 15 residues. Germline trimming cut 4 bases from V and 4 bases from J; bases unmatched to any gene: 5. As DNA, the CDR3 is TGTGCCAGCAGTGTAAAGACTAGCGGTTACAATGAGCAGTTCTTC. Translated: CASSVKTSGYNEQFF.

This clonotype was seen ten or more times. The chain joins TRBV10-3 to TRBJ2-1; 13 positions agree with TRBD2. In germline, CDR1 is ENHRY, CDR2 SYGVKD. J lost 3 bases, V lost 5 bases, and 7 bases had no gene match. There are 17 residues in the CDR3. CDR3 loop: CAISRLAGGRFYNEQFF. The CDR3 nucleotides read TGTGCCATCAGTCGACTAGCGGGGGGCCGCTTCTACAATGAGCAGTTCTTC.

This clonotype appeared a single time. The chain joins TRBV28 to TRBJ1-5; no definite D call. The CDR3 sequence is 15 residues long. CDR1 is MDHEN, CDR2 SYDVKM, per germline. V lost 6 bases, J lost 0 bases, and 12 bases lay in between. CDR3 region: CASRPRPNSNQPQHF. CDR3 bases: TGTGCCAGCAGACCTAGACCGAATAGCAATCAGCCCCAGCATTTT.

This clonotype was observed at least ten times. V usage is TRBV12-3 or TRBV12-4 and J usage is TRBJ1-6, with D possibly TRBD1 on 5 matching bases. The CDR3 is 13 amino acids. V was clipped by 6 bases and J by 8 bases, with 11 bases between them. CDR3 bases: TGTGCCAGCAGCCAGGGAAGTTATTCACCCCTCCACTTT. This sequence encodes CASSQGSYSPLHF.

This clonotype was seen only once. A much larger clone differs from this one at a single base, so this may be a read error. The V call is TRBV28, the J call TRBJ2-7; D may correspond to TRBD1 or TRBD2 (5 bases each). Trimming stripped 7 bases from V and 4 bases from J, with 17 bases between. Germline CDR1 is MDHEN and CDR2 is SYDVKM. The CDR3 has 14 amino acids. The CDR3 region is CASKYGAGPYEQYF. In DNA, the CDR3 is TGTGCCAGCAAGTACGGGGCAGGTCCTTACGAGCAGTACTTC.

This sequence joins TRBV28 and TRBJ1-2; a possible D gene is TRBD1 (5 bases). Per the germline V gene, CDR1 is MDHEN and CDR2 is SYDVKM. This CDR3 has 13 residues. Trimming stripped 6 bases from V and 8 bases from J, with 16 bases between. CDR3 residues: CASSLEGRPGYTF. CDR3 DNA sequence: TGTGCCAGCAGCCTAGAGGGGAGGCCGGGCTACACCTTC.

This clonotype has just a few counts. The chain has TRBV4-2 and TRBJ2-1; unclear D gene. CDR3 length: 13 amino acids. Germline V gene lookup returns CDR1 LGHNA and CDR2 YNFKEQ. V was pared by 0 bases and J by 7 bases, with 7 bases between. The CDR3 nucleotides read TGTGCCAGCAGCCAAGATGGTATGAATGAGCAGTTCTTC. Its translation: CASSQDGMNEQFF.

This clonotype has more than one count but fewer than ten. CDR3 DNA: TGTGCCAGCACTCCCCTCCTCCGCGATGAGCAGTTCTTC. It translates to CASTPLLRDEQFF. The rearrangement joins TRBV28 to TRBJ2-1; D ambiguous. Germline V lookup: CDR1 MDHEN, CDR2 SYDVKM. Deletions cut 7 bases from V and 8 bases from J, with 15 bases between. The CDR3 totals 13 residues.

This clonotype came up a few times. The chain employs TRBV29-1 and TRBJ2-1, with 10 bases aligning to TRBD2. Trimming at V came to 7 bases and at J to 4 bases, leaving 13 bases not matched to a gene. CDR3 length: 16 residues. From germline, CDR1 is SQVTM and CDR2 ANQGSEA. Here the CDR3 DNA reads TGCAGCGCCGGGACTAGCGCCCCCCCTCGTTACAATGAGCAGTTCTTC. Translation: CSAGTSAPPRYNEQFF.

The table lists this clonotype with a few counts. The chain links TRBV4-2 to TRBJ2-7; 12 bases are shared with TRBD2. V lost 2 bases to trimming and J lost 6 bases; unmatched junction nucleotides: 2. The CDR3 runs 14 residues. In germline, CDR1 is LGHNA, CDR2 YNFKEQ. CDR3 nucleotide sequence: TGTGCCAGCAGCCAACCGACTAGCGGGGGCGAGCAGTACTTC. Protein sequence: CASSQPTSGGEQYF.

The sample holds a few counts of this clonotype. The DNA for the CDR3 is TGCAGTGCTGACGGACGACTAGCGGGGGGGCAGAACATTCAGTACTTC. Translated: CSADGRLAGGQNIQYF. The J gene is TRBJ2-4, the V gene TRBV20-1, with 14 bases fitting TRBD2. Germline V gene data show CDR1 as DFQATT and CDR2 as SNEGSKA (reference sequence). The CDR3 is 16 residues long. J was trimmed by 7 bases and V by 5 bases; bases with no gene match: 10.

This clonotype was counted at least ten times. The rearrangement joins TRBV29-1 to TRBJ2-3, with a weak D call TRBD1 (5 bases). V was pared by 7 bases and J by 6 bases, with 11 bases between. From germline, CDR1 is SQVTM and CDR2 ANQGSEA. The CDR3 has 11 residues. The CDR3 reads CSGQWGDTQYF. The CDR3 coding sequence is TGCAGCGGACAGTGGGGCGATACGCAGTATTTT.

The CDR3 protein is CASSFQARVGREKGDTQYF. The CDR3 region has the DNA TGTGCCAGCAGTTTTCAGGCTCGGGTCGGGCGGGAGAAAGGAGATACGCAGTATTTT. This chain connects TRBV27 to TRBJ2-3; the match to TRBD2 covers 7 bases. The junction had 20 bases not matched to a gene; V was cut back by 3 bases and J by 5 bases. Per germline, CDR1 MNHEY and CDR2 SMNVEV (reference sequence). The CDR3 spans 19 residues.

This chain links TRBV27 with TRBJ1-2; 8 nucleotides line up with TRBD1. The CDR3 consists of 16 residues. From germline, CDR1 is MNHEY and CDR2 SMNVEV (reference sequence). The J segment lost 1 base and the V segment lost 1 base, leaving 5 bases of the junction unmatched. The CDR3 is CASSLFRGLNNYGYTF. CDR3 coding DNA: TGTGCCAGCAGTTTATTCAGGGGGCTAAATAACTATGGCTACACCTTC.

This chain connects TRBV11-2 to TRBJ1-1; D remains ambiguous. The V end was cut by 4 bases, the J end by 3 bases, with 9 bases between. The CDR3 has 13 residues. The germline V gene has CDR1 SGHAT and CDR2 FQNNGV. The CDR3 loop is CASSSYIDTEAFF. The DNA of the CDR3 is TGTGCCAGCAGCTCGTACATTGACACTGAAGCTTTCTTT. Full variable domain (remainder filled in from reference TRBV11-2 and TRBJ1-1): EAGVAQSPRYKIIEKRQSVAFWCNPISGHATLYWYQQILGQGPKLLIQFQNNGVVDDSQLPKDRFSAERLKGVDSTLKIQPAKLEDSAVYLCASSSYIDTEAFFGQGTRLTVV.

Regarding this clonotype: A read error may produce the germline difference seen at one junction end. The V call is TRBV6-1, the J call TRBJ2-5, with D possibly called TRBD1 or TRBD2 (5 bases each). CDR3 length: 14 amino acids. CDR1 MNHNS and CDR2 SASEGT come from the germline V gene. CDR3 region: CASSIRDLQETQDF. CDR3 nucleotides: TGTGCCAGCAGTATACGGGACCTCCAAGAGACCCAGGACTTC.

This sequence joins TRBV2 and TRBJ1-3; D is ambiguous. The CDR3 covers 15 residues. V dropped 3 bases and J dropped 0 bases, with 9 bases sitting between them. Germline lookup yields CDR1 SNHLY and CDR2 FYNNEI. The CDR3 protein is CASSEAQNSGNTIYF. CDR3 coding DNA: TGTGCCAGCAGTGAGGCGCAGAACTCTGGAAACACCATATATTTT.

The chain couples TRBV25-1 to TRBJ2-2; unclear D gene. This CDR3 has 14 residues. Germline V gene data show CDR1 as MGHDK and CDR2 as SYGVNS. V lost 7 bases to trimming and J lost 1 base, with 10 bases between them. The CDR3 DNA sequence: TGTGCCAGCACCCAGTACGGGAACACCGGGGAGCTGTTTTTT. This encodes CASTQYGNTGELFF.

DNA of the CDR3: TGTGCCAGCAGTTTAACAGCGGGCCCCTATGGCTACACCTTC. Translating it yields CASSLTAGPYGYTF. The genes are TRBV27 and TRBJ1-2; D gene uncertain. The CDR3 is 14 residues long. V was cut by 2 bases and J by 4 bases, with 11 bases left in between. Germline CDR1 MNHEY, CDR2 SMNVEV (reference sequence).

V gene TRBV12-3 or TRBV12-4 combines with J gene TRBJ1-6; maybe TRBD1 (6 bases). The CDR3 covers 18 residues. V was clipped by 6 bases and J by 1 base, with 19 bases between them. CDR3 in amino acids: CASSQGQGMGSYNSPLHF. Here the CDR3 DNA reads TGTGCCAGCAGCCAGGGCCAGGGGATGGGGTCCTATAATTCACCCCTCCACTTT.

The chain combines TRBV20-1 with TRBJ2-7; perhaps TRBD2 as D (6 bases). TRBJ2-5 matches the DNA end more closely, so the J call is doubtful. This CDR3 spans 15 amino acids. CDR1 and CDR2 (germline): DFQATT, SNEGSKA (reference sequence). Here the CDR3 reads CSAGSPGRGSETQYF. CDR3 in DNA: TGCAGTGCTGGTAGCCCCGGGCGGGGATCAGAGACCCAGTACTTC.